The present T cell receptor beta chain was sequenced within a study of CD8 T cells in ankylosing spondylitis (dated by TCRdb to the late 2010s). With respect to the entire study: T cell receptor beta repertoires were profiled in healthy donors and ankylosing spondylitis patients so that disease-linked TCR variants could be found. In total, the full study cohort was made up of 108 healthy donors and 20 to 25 ankylosing spondylitis patients. Peripheral blood was sampled, and synovial fluid was also collected from ankylosing spondylitis patients.

The CDR3 spans 15 residues, from the cysteine through the phenylalanine. Of all the DNA, just the CDR3 is kept, 45 bases in frame from base 1. V is reduced by 3 bases and J by 5 bases, leaving a spacing of 14 bases between them. The germline V gene sets CDR1 to KGHSH and CDR2 to LQKENI. This clonotype turned up a few times. What this receptor recognizes is not known. Base-call qualities are not available, and no considerably larger clone is one nucleotide away. Sequenced on an Illumina HiSeq 2500. Quantitative 5'-RACE with molecular barcodes was the method used to prepare the TCR beta libraries. Concerning the study's data processing: To identify disease-linked TCR variants, a new computational method was used, one built on a probabilistic model of VDJ rearrangement. TCRdb took the public reads, trimmed them with fastp at Q25, ran MiXCR for clone calling and kept in-frame beta chains. Each entry merges the rows of one CDR3 protein and shows their most common DNA and genes. These V and J calls rely on TCRdb rather than the paper's analysis. The sample profile shows hundreds of thousands of distinct CDR3 sequences; roughly 10% of them were found once. 0.51% of the sample is held by the ten biggest clonotypes.

The paper as a whole reports these results and caveats: The disease-linked clones were reported as significantly enriched in matched synovial fluid samples from ankylosing spondylitis patients. Blood from ankylosing spondylitis patients appeared to be characterized by a TCR beta motif composed of 7 to 9 highly homologous amino acid variants. In peripheral blood, the disease-linked clones were found at relatively low frequencies and had a CD8+ phenotype. Some TCR beta motif variants had previously been reported in synovial fluid and blood of reactive arthritis patients, which suggested common disease-initiation mechanisms.

This TCR was recovered from a male donor with ankylosing spondylitis. In this chain, TRBV18 is recombined with TRBJ2-1; no D gene is confidently identified. The sequenced sample was blood, either unsorted or a sorted T cell fraction (not recorded which). The DNA sequence is given as TGTGCCAGCTCACCTCAGGCACGTTACGACAATGAGCAGTTCTTC. It is translated as CASSPQARYDNEQFF.